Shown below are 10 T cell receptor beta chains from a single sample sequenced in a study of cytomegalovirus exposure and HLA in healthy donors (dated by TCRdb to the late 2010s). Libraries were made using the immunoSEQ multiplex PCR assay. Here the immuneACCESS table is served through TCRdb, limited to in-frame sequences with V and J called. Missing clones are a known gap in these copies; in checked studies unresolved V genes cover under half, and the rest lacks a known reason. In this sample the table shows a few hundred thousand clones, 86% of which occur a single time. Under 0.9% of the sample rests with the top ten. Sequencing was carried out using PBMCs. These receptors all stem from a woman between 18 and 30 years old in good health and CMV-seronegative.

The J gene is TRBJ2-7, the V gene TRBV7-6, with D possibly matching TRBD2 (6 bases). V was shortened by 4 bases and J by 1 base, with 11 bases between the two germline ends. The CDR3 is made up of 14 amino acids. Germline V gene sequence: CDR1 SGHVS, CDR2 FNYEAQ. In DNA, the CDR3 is TGTGCCAGCAGCTCGCCGACTAGATCCTACGAGCAGTACTTC. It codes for CASSSPTRSYEQYF.

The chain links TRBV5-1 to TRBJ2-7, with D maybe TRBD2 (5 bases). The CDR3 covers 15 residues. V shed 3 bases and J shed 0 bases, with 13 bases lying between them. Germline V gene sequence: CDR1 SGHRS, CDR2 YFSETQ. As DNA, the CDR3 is TGCGCCAGCAGCTCCGAGAGGGTAAGCTCCTACGAGCAGTACTTC. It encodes CASSSERVSSYEQYF. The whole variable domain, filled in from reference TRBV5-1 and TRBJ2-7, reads KAGVTQTPRYLIKTRGQQVTLSCSPISGHRSVSWYQQTPGQGLQFLFEYFSETQRNKGNFPGRFSGRQFSNSRSEMNVSTLELGDSALYLCASSSERVSSYEQYFGPGTRLTVT.

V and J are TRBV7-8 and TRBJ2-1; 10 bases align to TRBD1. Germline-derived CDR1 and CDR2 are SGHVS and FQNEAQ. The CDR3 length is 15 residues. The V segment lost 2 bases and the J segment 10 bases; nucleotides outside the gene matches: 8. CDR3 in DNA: TGTGCCAGCAGCTTAACGGGGACAGGGGCACCCGAGCAGTTCTTC. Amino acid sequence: CASSLTGTGAPEQFF. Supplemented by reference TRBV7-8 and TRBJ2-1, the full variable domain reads GAGVSQSPRYKVAKRGQDVALRCDPISGHVSLFWYQQALGQGPEFLTYFQNEAQLDKSGLPSDRFFAERPEGSVSTLKIQRTQQEDSAVYLCASSLTGTGAPEQFFGPGTRLTVL.

CDR3 nucleotide sequence: TGTGCCAGCAGTTTATTAGTAGCGGGAGGGGTAACCGGGGAGCTGTTTTTT. It encodes CASSLLVAGGVTGELFF. J is TRBJ2-2 and V is TRBV27; 11 bases line up with TRBD2. The CDR3 contains 17 residues. Germline V gene data show CDR1 as MNHEY and CDR2 as SMNVEV (reference sequence). Unmatched junction bases numbered 6, after V lost 1 base and J lost 5 bases.

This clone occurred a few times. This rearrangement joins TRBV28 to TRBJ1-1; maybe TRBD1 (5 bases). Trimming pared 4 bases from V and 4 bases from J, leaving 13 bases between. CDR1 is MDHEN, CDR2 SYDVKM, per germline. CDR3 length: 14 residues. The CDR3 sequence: CASSSMGEGTEAFF. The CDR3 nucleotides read TGTGCCAGCAGTTCAATGGGGGAGGGCACTGAAGCTTTCTTT. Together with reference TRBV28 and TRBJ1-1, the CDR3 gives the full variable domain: DVKVTQSSRYLVKRTGEKVFLECVQDMDHENMFWYRQDPGLGLRLIYFSYDVKMKEKGDIPEGYSVSREKKERFSLILESASTNQTSMYLCASSSMGEGTEAFFGQGTRLTVV.

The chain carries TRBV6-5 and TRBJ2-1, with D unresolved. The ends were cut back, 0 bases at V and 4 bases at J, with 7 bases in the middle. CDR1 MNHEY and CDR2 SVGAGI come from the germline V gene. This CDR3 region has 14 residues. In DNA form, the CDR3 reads TGTGCCAGCAGTTACTCTAGTCCTTACAATGAGCAGTTCTTC. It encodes CASSYSSPYNEQFF.

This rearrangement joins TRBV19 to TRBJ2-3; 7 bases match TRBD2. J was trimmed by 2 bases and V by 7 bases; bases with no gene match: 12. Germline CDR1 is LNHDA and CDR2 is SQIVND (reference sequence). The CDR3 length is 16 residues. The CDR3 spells CASKLSGGSLTDTQYF. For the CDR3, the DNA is TGTGCCAGTAAACTCTCAGGCGGGAGCCTCACAGATACGCAGTATTTT.

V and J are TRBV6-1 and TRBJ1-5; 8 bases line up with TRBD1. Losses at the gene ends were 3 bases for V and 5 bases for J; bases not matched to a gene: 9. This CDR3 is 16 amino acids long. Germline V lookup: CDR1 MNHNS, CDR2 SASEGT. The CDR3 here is CASSERARGHYQPQHF. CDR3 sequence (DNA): TGTGCCAGCAGTGAGAGGGCCAGGGGGCATTATCAGCCCCAGCATTTT.

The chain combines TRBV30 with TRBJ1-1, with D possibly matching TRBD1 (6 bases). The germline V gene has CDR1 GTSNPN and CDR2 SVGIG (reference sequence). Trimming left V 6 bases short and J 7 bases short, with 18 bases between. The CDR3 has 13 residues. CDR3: CACKGGAVDEAFF. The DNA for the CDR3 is TGTGCCTGTAAAGGGGGGGCCGTGGATGAAGCTTTCTTT.

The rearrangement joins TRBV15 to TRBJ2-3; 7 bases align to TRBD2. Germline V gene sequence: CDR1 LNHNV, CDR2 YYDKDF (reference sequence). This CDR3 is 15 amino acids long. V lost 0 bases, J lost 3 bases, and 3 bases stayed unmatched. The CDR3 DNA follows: TGTGCCACCAGCAGAGAGCGGGAGAAGACAGATACGCAGTATTTT. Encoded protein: CATSREREKTDTQYF.